The 26 T cell receptor beta chains given below trace back to one sample, sequenced in a study of cytomegalovirus exposure and HLA in healthy donors. Primers for the PCR totalled 60 Vbeta and 13 Jbeta. The method was immunoSEQ multiplex PCR; TCRdb's version includes in-frame clones alone and lacks a portion of them. Its table lists about 41,000 clones. What was sequenced was PBMCs. Source of these receptors: a man aged 30 to 45 in good health and CMV-seronegative.

The V call is TRBV6-6, the J call TRBJ2-7, with 8 bases matching TRBD1. Germline CDR1 is MNHNY and CDR2 is SVGAGI (reference sequence). The CDR3 is made up of 13 amino acids. The V gene end was trimmed by 4 bases and the J gene end by 4 bases; junction bases not matched to a gene: 3. CDR3 nucleotide sequence: TGTGCCAGCAGTTCGGGACAGGATTACGAGCAGTACTTC. Translating it yields CASSSGQDYEQYF.

The CDR3 protein is CASSLEQGAGYTF. CDR3 sequence (DNA): TGCGCCAGCAGCTTGGAACAGGGGGCTGGCTACACCTTC. The chain joins TRBV5-1 to TRBJ1-2, with 9 bases that match TRBD1. Looked up from germline, CDR1 is SGHRS and CDR2 is YFSETQ. This CDR3 spans 13 amino acids. The J segment lost 7 bases and the V segment lost 0 bases, leaving 1 base of the junction unmatched. The whole variable domain, filled in from reference TRBV5-1 and TRBJ1-2, reads KAGVTQTPRYLIKTRGQQVTLSCSPISGHRSVSWYQQTPGQGLQFLFEYFSETQRNKGNFPGRFSGRQFSNSRSEMNVSTLELGDSALYLCASSLEQGAGYTFGSGTRLTVV.

V gene TRBV11-2 combines with J gene TRBJ1-1, with TRBD1 as a possible D gene (5 bases). Deletions cut 4 bases from V and 1 base from J, with 16 bases between. Germline V gene sequence: CDR1 SGHAT, CDR2 FQNNGV. This CDR3 comprises 16 residues. The CDR3 protein is CASSSPSGGRNTEAFF. The CDR3 DNA follows: TGTGCCAGCAGCTCCCCTTCCGGGGGGAGGAACACTGAAGCTTTCTTT.

The chain employs TRBV5-1 and TRBJ2-2; D is ambiguous. The V gene's germline CDR1 is SGHRS and CDR2 YFSETQ. V lost 0 bases and J 4 bases, leaving 4 bases between the germline ends. The CDR3 length is 13 residues. The CDR3 loop is CASSLVLTGELFF. The CDR3 DNA reads as TGCGCCAGCAGCTTGGTCCTCACCGGGGAGCTGTTTTTT.

This sequence joins TRBV5-8 and TRBJ2-7; D is ambiguous. Germline V gene sequence: CDR1 SGHTS, CDR2 YDEGEE. Trimming cost V 0 bases and J 7 bases, with 8 bases left between them. The CDR3 has 12 residues. In DNA form, the CDR3 reads TGTGCCAGCAGCTTGGGCGTTTTTGAGCAGTACTTC. Residues: CASSLGVFEQYF.

The chain couples TRBV5-6 to TRBJ2-5; D unclear. Trimming took 4 bases from V and 0 from J, leaving 10 bases between them. The CDR3 totals 14 residues. Germline CDR1 is SGHDT and CDR2 is YYEEEE. The DNA of the CDR3 is TGTGCCAGCAGCCCGCTAGAGTACCAAGAGACCCAGTACTTC. It codes for CASSPLEYQETQYF.

The chain has TRBV5-1 and TRBJ2-4, with TRBD2 matching 9 bases. Trimming took 0 bases from V and 9 from J; bases not matched to a gene: 10. Germline V CDR1 and CDR2: SGHRS, YFSETQ. This CDR3 is built from 16 residues. As DNA, the CDR3 is TGCGCCAGCAGCTTGGGAGCGGGAGGATCCCAAGCCATTCAGTACTTC. This translates into CASSLGAGGSQAIQYF.

The chain recombines TRBV6-6 with TRBJ2-7; TRBD2 aligns across 7 bases. CDR3 size: 16 residues. Germline assignment: CDR1 MNHNY and CDR2 SVGAGI (reference sequence). J gave up 2 bases and V 0 bases, and 7 bases lay outside the gene matches. The CDR3 loop reads CASSYSPAGIPYEQYF. CDR3 nucleotide sequence: TGTGCCAGCAGTTACTCGCCAGCGGGGATACCCTACGAGCAGTACTTC.

As regards this clone: Other DNA sequences in this sample translate to the same CDR3. The rearrangement links TRBV7-9 to TRBJ1-4, with 8 bases matching TRBD1. The CDR3 has 14 amino acids. After removal of 2 bases from V and 5 bases from J, the junction contained 1 base not matched to a gene. The germline gives CDR1 SEHNR, CDR2 FQNEAQ (reference sequence). The CDR3 nucleotides are TGTGCCAGCAGCTTAAGACAGGGGAATGAAAAACTGTTTTTT. Translating gives CASSLRQGNEKLFF.

This chain uses TRBV4-2 with TRBJ1-1; D possibly corresponds to TRBD1 (6 bases). V was pared by 2 bases and J by 0 bases, with 13 bases between. CDR1 and CDR2 from the germline V gene are LGHNA and YNFKEQ. The CDR3 consists of 16 residues. CDR3 coding DNA: TGTGCCAGCAGCCAAAGCCAACAGGGCATGAACACTGAAGCTTTCTTT. Translated, it gives CASSQSQQGMNTEAFF.

This chain uses TRBV19 with TRBJ2-7; 8 bases are shared with TRBD2. The V gene end was trimmed by 5 bases and the J gene end by 2 bases; junction bases not matched to a gene: 5. Per the germline V gene, CDR1 is LNHDA and CDR2 is SQIVND (reference sequence). The CDR3 covers 14 residues. The CDR3 protein is CASSPSGGTYEQYF. CDR3 coding DNA: TGTGCCAGTAGTCCAAGCGGGGGAACCTACGAGCAGTACTTC.

The chain joins TRBV9 to TRBJ1-2; the D gene is possibly TRBD1 (5 bases). Germline V gene lookup returns CDR1 SGDLS and CDR2 YYNGEE. Trimming cost V 0 bases and J 4 bases, with 10 bases left between them. The length of the CDR3 is 14 residues. The CDR3, as DNA: TGTGCCAGCAGCGTAGCTCGGGACTTCTATGGCTACACCTTC. It specifies CASSVARDFYGYTF.

Worth noting for this clone: The junction does not match germline at one end; this may be a read error. The rearrangement uses TRBV7-7 and TRBJ2-1; weak D call: TRBD1 (6 bases). This CDR3 comprises 14 residues. The germline V gene encodes CDR1 SSHAT and CDR2 FNYEAQ (reference sequence). In nucleotides, the CDR3 is TGTGCTAGCAGCCCAAGGACAGACCGCAATGAGCAGTTCTTC. Translating gives CASSPRTDRNEQFF.

The genes are TRBV6-5 and TRBJ2-5; 9 nucleotides agree with TRBD1. The CDR3 runs 14 residues. Germline V lookup: CDR1 MNHEY, CDR2 SVGAGI. V shed 6 bases, J shed 4 bases, and the junction held 6 bases outside the gene matches. As DNA, the CDR3 is TGTGCCAGCAGCTACAGGGGGCGGGGAGAGACCCAGTACTTC. Protein: CASSYRGRGETQYF.

This chain joins TRBV5-4 and TRBJ1-2; D is undetermined. This CDR3 spans 13 amino acids. From germline, CDR1 is SGHNT and CDR2 YYREEE (reference sequence). Deletions cut 6 bases from V and 7 bases from J, with 16 bases between. CDR3 coding DNA: TGTGCCAGCACCTCGCAGAACAGCGGTGGCTACACCTTC. This codes for CASTSQNSGGYTF.

The chain carries TRBV4-2 and TRBJ1-4, with TRBD1 as a possible D gene (5 bases). Germline CDR1 and CDR2: LGHNA and YNFKEQ. V gave up 0 bases and J gave up 8 bases, with 13 bases separating them. This CDR3 region has 15 residues. CDR3: CASSQDPRVGEKLFF. CDR3 DNA sequence: TGTGCCAGCAGCCAAGATCCCAGGGTGGGAGAAAAACTGTTTTTT.

The rearrangement joins TRBV5-6 to TRBJ2-2; 8 nucleotides align to TRBD2. Germline CDR1 and CDR2: SGHDT and YYEEEE. The J segment lost 5 bases and the V segment lost 5 bases, leaving 5 bases of the junction unmatched. This CDR3 is 14 amino acids long. The CDR3 here is CASRSGSWTGELFF. DNA of the CDR3: TGTGCCAGCAGGAGCGGGAGTTGGACCGGGGAGCTGTTTTTT.

The CDR3: CASSESGGYGYTF. The CDR3 nucleotides are TGTGCCAGCAGTGAAAGCGGGGGGTATGGCTACACCTTC. The V and J genes are TRBV2 and TRBJ1-2, with D possibly matching TRBD1 (5 bases). The V gene lost 2 bases and the J gene lost 5 bases, with 9 bases spanning the gap. The CDR3 is 13 amino acids. Germline CDR1 SNHLY, CDR2 FYNNEI.

The chain joins TRBV6-5 to TRBJ2-7; 13 bases line up with TRBD2. CDR3 length: 15 residues. V lost 5 bases, J lost 6 bases, and 7 bases stayed unmatched. The germline V gene encodes CDR1 MNHEY and CDR2 SVGAGI. Here the CDR3 reads CASSRGLAGTGEQYF. In DNA, the CDR3 is TGTGCCAGCAGTAGGGGACTAGCGGGGACCGGCGAGCAGTACTTC.

The genes are TRBV5-1 and TRBJ2-2; TRBD1 agrees at 8 bases. Trimming at V came to 3 bases and at J to 1 base, leaving 2 bases not matched to a gene. Germline loops: CDR1 SGHRS, CDR2 YFSETQ. This CDR3 spans 15 amino acids. CDR3 amino acids: CASSYGTGNTGELFF. In DNA form, the CDR3 reads TGCGCCAGCAGCTACGGGACAGGGAACACCGGGGAGCTGTTTTTT.

This rearrangement joins TRBV9 to TRBJ1-4, with D perhaps TRBD1 (5 bases). With 1 base removed from V and 8 bases from J, the gap between germline ends came to 12 bases. Germline V lookup: CDR1 SGDLS, CDR2 YYNGEE. The CDR3 loop spans 14 amino acids. The CDR3 DNA reads as TGTGCCAGCAGCGTAAGCCAGGGCAGGGAAAAACTGTTTTTT. It translates to CASSVSQGREKLFF.

The chain has TRBV5-4 and TRBJ2-7; 9 bases fit TRBD1. The CDR3 length is 13 residues. Germline CDR1 is SGHNT and CDR2 is YYREEE (reference sequence). The trim removed 6 bases at V and 6 bases at J, leaving 7 bases unmatched. CDR3 amino acids: CASNPGTGLEQYF. The CDR3 nucleotides read TGTGCCAGCAACCCCGGGACAGGGCTCGAGCAGTACTTC.

To note about this clone: In the same sample, other DNA sequences code for this CDR3. The chain uses TRBV9 and TRBJ1-5, with TRBD1 matching 11 bases. Losses at the gene ends were 3 bases for V and 13 bases for J; bases not matched to a gene: 9. This CDR3 has 14 residues. From germline, CDR1 is SGDLS and CDR2 YYNGEE. The CDR3 here is CASSGTPGQGVQHF. As DNA, the CDR3 is TGTGCCAGCAGCGGGACTCCGGGACAGGGGGTACAGCATTTT.

CDR3 DNA sequence: TGTGCCAGTAGTATCTTCGGGGGAGGACGGGACATTCAGTACTTC. This encodes CASSIFGGGRDIQYF. V is TRBV19 and J is TRBJ2-4, with D possibly TRBD2 on 6 matching bases. Germline V gene data show CDR1 as LNHDA and CDR2 as SQIVND (reference sequence). V shed 3 bases and J shed 8 bases, with 17 bases lying between them. The CDR3 covers 15 residues.

CDR3 protein: CASSQDIGRMNTEAFF. The CDR3 DNA is TGTGCCAGCAGCCAAGATATTGGCAGAATGAACACTGAAGCTTTCTTT. The chain employs TRBV14 and TRBJ1-1; D is undetermined. Germline loops: CDR1 SGHDN, CDR2 FVKESK. Deletions cut 0 bases from V and 0 bases from J, with 11 bases between. There are 16 residues in the CDR3.

This sequence joins TRBV6-1 and TRBJ2-3; TRBD2 matches 8 bases. CDR3 length: 15 amino acids. CDR1 is MNHNS, CDR2 SASEGT, per germline. J was trimmed by 2 bases and V by 4 bases; bases with no gene match: 5. The CDR3 is CASSVASGYTDTQYF. CDR3 coding DNA: TGTGCCAGCAGTGTGGCTAGCGGGTACACAGATACGCAGTATTTT.